These 24 T cell receptor beta chains were sequenced from one sample in a study of cytotoxic CD8 clonotypes in ibrutinib-treated CLL. Repertoires were generated with immunoSEQ multiplex PCR, while TCRdb's copy carries only in-frame clones and drops some. The sample contains more than 110,000 clones, around 82% of which appear only once. The starting material was PBMCs, obtained after 36 months of ibrutinib treatment. All receptors come from a human donor with chronic lymphocytic leukemia.

The chain joins TRBV28 to TRBJ2-3, with 12 bases aligning to TRBD2. This CDR3 has 21 residues. The V and J ends lost 5 bases and 0 bases, in that order; junction bases with no gene match: 18. The germline gives CDR1 MDHEN, CDR2 SYDVKM. The CDR3 region is CASSPITGLAGPLTSTDTQYF. The CDR3 region has the DNA TGTGCCAGCAGTCCTATCACCGGACTAGCGGGGCCCTTGACTAGCACAGATACGCAGTATTTT.

This clone was seen once. This chain links TRBV6-1 with TRBJ1-5; D is unclear. The CDR3 consists of 16 residues. Germline V gives CDR1 MNHNS, CDR2 SASEGT. V lost 2 bases, J lost 3 bases, and 14 bases lay in between. The CDR3 DNA follows: TGTGCCAGCAGTGAACAGGTCATAGGGAACAATCAGCCCCAGCATTTT. It encodes CASSEQVIGNNQPQHF.

The chain links TRBV28 to TRBJ1-2; 7 bases fit TRBD1. CDR3 length equals 15 residues. Germline CDR1 MDHEN, CDR2 SYDVKM. The trim removed 5 bases at V and 3 bases at J, leaving 9 bases unmatched. Here the CDR3 DNA reads TGTGCCAGCAGTCCAGGCGACAGGGCAGACTATGGCTACACCTTC. Its protein product is CASSPGDRADYGYTF.

The J gene is TRBJ2-1, the V gene TRBV18, with 9 bases matching TRBD2. In germline, CDR1 is KGHSH, CDR2 LQKENI. This CDR3 region has 18 residues. After removal of 3 bases from V and 0 bases from J, the junction contained 9 bases not matched to a gene. CDR3: CASSPRGGALTSYNEQFF. For the CDR3, the DNA is TGTGCCAGCTCACCCCGCGGGGGGGCCTTAACCTCCTACAATGAGCAGTTCTTC.

This rearrangement joins TRBV10-2 to TRBJ2-7, with 13 bases that match TRBD2. CDR1 is WSHSY, CDR2 SAAADI, per germline. This CDR3 spans 17 amino acids. Losses at the gene ends were 1 base for V and 4 bases for J; bases not matched to a gene: 7. The CDR3 protein is CASSELLGLAGVYEQYF. DNA for the CDR3: TGCGCCAGCAGTGAGTTGCTCGGACTAGCGGGAGTTTACGAGCAGTACTTC.

The chain recombines TRBV10-3 with TRBJ1-4; a weak D match, TRBD1 (5 bases). Trimming cost V 3 bases and J 1 base, with 6 bases left between them. Germline V gene lookup returns CDR1 ENHRY and CDR2 SYGVKD. The CDR3 sequence is 14 residues long. The CDR3 spells CAISDGGTNEKLFF. The CDR3, as DNA: TGTGCCATCAGTGACGGGGGAACTAATGAAAAACTGTTTTTT.

In its sample, this clone was seen a few times. The genes are TRBV9 and TRBJ2-1; 13 nucleotides match TRBD2. The CDR3 runs 15 residues. V dropped 4 bases and J dropped 9; count of bases not matched to a gene: 7. In germline, CDR1 is SGDLS, CDR2 YYNGEE. For the CDR3, the DNA is TGTGCCAGCAGCACCACTAGCGGGAGGGCCTCTGAGCAGTTCTTC. Translation gives CASSTTSGRASEQFF.

This clone was counted between two and nine times. This sequence joins TRBV4-1 and TRBJ2-3; 11 bases fit TRBD2. CDR1 and CDR2 (germline): MGHRA, YSYEKL. The trim removed 3 bases at V and 3 bases at J, leaving 8 bases unmatched. The CDR3 has 17 amino acids. CDR3 region: CASSQRKSSGGTDTQYF. The DNA for the CDR3 is TGCGCCAGCAGCCAGAGAAAATCTAGCGGGGGGACAGATACGCAGTATTTT.

This rearrangement joins TRBV2 to TRBJ1-5, with 7 bases identical to TRBD1. The CDR3 consists of 14 residues. With 6 bases clipped from V and 6 bases from J, the junction kept 8 bases outside the gene matches. From germline, CDR1 is SNHLY and CDR2 FYNNEI. CDR3 DNA sequence: TGTGCCAGCAGCTCCACAGGGGTTTCTCAGCCCCAGCATTTT. Its translation: CASSSTGVSQPQHF.

The chain is built from TRBV5-1 and TRBJ2-3; 8 nucleotides align to TRBD1. After removal of 7 bases from V and 2 bases from J, the junction contained 6 bases not matched to a gene. Germline-derived CDR1 and CDR2 are SGHRS and YFSETQ. This CDR3 contains 14 residues. CDR3 bases: TGCGCCAGCGGGGGGACAGGACCCACAGATACGCAGTATTTT. Translated: CASGGTGPTDTQYF.

V usage is TRBV19 and J usage is TRBJ2-7, with TRBD2 as a possible D gene (6 bases). This CDR3 is built from 16 residues. The V end was cut by 6 bases, the J end by 4 bases, with 22 bases between. In germline, CDR1 is LNHDA, CDR2 SQIVND (reference sequence). CDR3 protein: CASRAPEGERAYEQYF. For the CDR3, the DNA is TGTGCCAGTAGAGCCCCGGAAGGTGAGCGGGCGTACGAGCAGTACTTC.

The chain is built from TRBV21-1 and TRBJ1-2. TRBV21-1 is assigned pseudogene status. This CDR3 is 12 amino acids long. Here the CDR3 DNA reads TGTGCCAGCGGGAAGGGACTCCATGGCTACACCTTC. This sequence encodes CASGKGLHGYTF.

The J gene is TRBJ1-1, the V gene TRBV7-9; D is unclear. Trimming left V 5 bases short and J 5 bases short, with 12 bases between. The CDR3 consists of 13 residues. Germline values: CDR1 SEHNR, CDR2 FQNEAQ (reference sequence). CDR3 sequence: CASSPPAWTEAFF. CDR3 bases: TGTGCCAGCAGCCCTCCGGCGTGGACTGAAGCTTTCTTT.

The rearrangement joins TRBV25-1 to TRBJ2-5; D is undetermined. The CDR3 contains 13 residues. Germline V lookup: CDR1 MGHDK, CDR2 SYGVNS. V was trimmed by 6 bases and J by 0 bases, leaving 8 bases between them. CDR3 sequence reads: CASSLLYQETQYF. CDR3 DNA: TGTGCCAGCAGCCTACTGTACCAAGAGACCCAGTACTTC.

The chain links TRBV20-1 to TRBJ2-1; D may correspond to TRBD1 or TRBD2 (5 bases each). The CDR3 runs 11 residues. Germline V gives CDR1 DFQATT, CDR2 SNEGSKA (reference sequence). Deletions cut 6 bases from V and 10 bases from J, with 13 bases between. The CDR3 DNA reads TGCAGTGCGGGGGACCAGAGAGAGCAGTTCTTC. Translation: CSAGDQREQFF.

The V and J genes are TRBV5-1 and TRBJ2-5; the match to TRBD1 covers 10 bases. Germline V gives CDR1 SGHRS, CDR2 YFSETQ. This CDR3 is 15 amino acids long. With V trimmed by 3 bases and J by 4 bases, 6 bases remained unmatched. CDR3 protein: CASSYFGQGVETQYF. The CDR3 coding sequence is TGCGCCAGCAGCTATTTCGGACAGGGGGTAGAGACCCAGTACTTC. The full variable domain, rest sourced from reference TRBV5-1 and TRBJ2-5, is KAGVTQTPRYLIKTRGQQVTLSCSPISGHRSVSWYQQTPGQGLQFLFEYFSETQRNKGNFPGRFSGRQFSNSRSEMNVSTLELGDSALYLCASSYFGQGVETQYFGPGTRLLVL.

The chain uses TRBV11-3 and TRBJ2-1, with a tentative D call TRBD1 (6 bases). The CDR3 runs 15 residues. Trimming took off 1 base at V and 7 bases at J, with 14 bases between the two ends. Per the germline V gene, CDR1 is SGHNT and CDR2 is YENEEA. CDR3 DNA: TGTGCCAGCAGCTTAGGGGGACCACAGGGTAATGAGCAGTTCTTC. Encoded protein: CASSLGGPQGNEQFF.

The rearrangement joins TRBV5-4 to TRBJ1-2; 8 positions agree with TRBD1. The CDR3 is made up of 15 amino acids. J gave up 14 bases and V 2 bases, and 17 bases lay outside the gene matches. CDR1 is SGHNT, CDR2 YYREEE, per germline (reference sequence). CDR3 region: CASSFTLTGEDSKTF. In DNA, the CDR3 is TGTGCCAGCAGCTTTACTTTGACAGGGGAGGATTCTAAGACCTTC.

The chain joins TRBV10-1 to TRBJ1-3; D is uncertain. V was clipped by 5 bases and J by 7 bases, with 12 bases between them. Germline V gene data show CDR1 as WNHNN and CDR2 as SYGVQD (reference sequence). There are 13 residues in the CDR3. CDR3 protein: CASSPGRTNTIYF. As DNA, the CDR3 is TGCGCCAGCAGTCCGGGGAGGACGAACACCATATATTTT.

The V gene is TRBV11-3, the J gene TRBJ2-1; D might be TRBD2 (6 bases). Germline CDR1 is SGHNT and CDR2 is YENEEA. The CDR3 loop spans 14 amino acids. V lost 2 bases to trimming and J lost 10 bases, with 15 bases between them. The DNA for the CDR3 is TGTGCCAGCAGCTTACCCTCGGGGGAGCGGGAGCAGTTCTTC. It is translated as CASSLPSGEREQFF.

The V and J genes are TRBV27 and TRBJ2-1; D gene unclear. Per germline, CDR1 MNHEY and CDR2 SMNVEV (reference sequence). The CDR3 totals 15 residues. With 5 bases removed from V and 7 bases from J, the gap between germline ends came to 18 bases. The CDR3: CASSPYGDMGNEQFF. In nucleotides, the CDR3 is TGTGCCAGCAGTCCCTACGGAGATATGGGTAATGAGCAGTTCTTC.

The chain employs TRBV6-1 and TRBJ2-7; 10 bases are a match to TRBD1. Germline-derived CDR1 and CDR2 are MNHNS and SASEGT. The CDR3 is made up of 14 amino acids. J gave up 4 bases and V 6 bases, and 6 bases lay outside the gene matches. CDR3 amino acids: CASRPTGGFYEQYF. The DNA of the CDR3 is TGTGCCAGCAGACCGACAGGGGGCTTTTACGAGCAGTACTTC.

The gene calls are TRBV5-1 and TRBJ2-7; no definite D call. The CDR3 has 14 residues. Deletions cut 4 bases from V and 3 bases from J, with 14 bases between. The germline CDR1 and CDR2 sequences are SGHRS and YFSETQ. CDR3 in amino acids: CASSHTVSGYEQYF. The CDR3 bases are TGCGCCAGCAGCCACACAGTATCAGGCTACGAGCAGTACTTC.

This clone was seen many times. The gene calls are TRBV11-2 and TRBJ2-7, with TRBD1 as a possible D gene (5 bases). From germline, CDR1 is SGHAT and CDR2 FQNNGV. The CDR3 loop spans 15 amino acids. V dropped 4 bases and J dropped 6 bases, with 19 bases sitting between them. Here the CDR3 reads CASSSGHVLDGEQYF. The CDR3 coding sequence is TGTGCCAGCAGCTCCGGACATGTACTTGATGGCGAGCAGTACTTC.